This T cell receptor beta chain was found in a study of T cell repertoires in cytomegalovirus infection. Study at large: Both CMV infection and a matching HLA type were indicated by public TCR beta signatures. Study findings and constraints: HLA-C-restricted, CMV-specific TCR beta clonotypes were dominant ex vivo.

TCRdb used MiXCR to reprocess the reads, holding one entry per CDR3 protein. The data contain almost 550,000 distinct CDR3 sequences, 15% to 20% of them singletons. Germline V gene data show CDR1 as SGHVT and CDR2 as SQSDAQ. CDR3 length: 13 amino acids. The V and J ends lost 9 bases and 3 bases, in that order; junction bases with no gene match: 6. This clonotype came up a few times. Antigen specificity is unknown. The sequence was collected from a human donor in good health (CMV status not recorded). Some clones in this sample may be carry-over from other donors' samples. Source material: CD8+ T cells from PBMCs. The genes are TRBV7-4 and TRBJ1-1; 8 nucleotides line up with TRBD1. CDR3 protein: CASQGALDTEAFF. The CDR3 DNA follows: TGTGCCAGTCAGGGGGCACTTGACACTGAAGCTTTCTTT. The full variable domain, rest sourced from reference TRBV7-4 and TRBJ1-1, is GAGVSQSPRYKVAKRGRDVALRCDSISGHVTLYWYRQTLGQGSEVLTYSQSDAQRDKSGRPSGRFSAERPERSVSTLKIQRTEQGDSAVYLCASQGALDTEAFFGQGTRLTVV.